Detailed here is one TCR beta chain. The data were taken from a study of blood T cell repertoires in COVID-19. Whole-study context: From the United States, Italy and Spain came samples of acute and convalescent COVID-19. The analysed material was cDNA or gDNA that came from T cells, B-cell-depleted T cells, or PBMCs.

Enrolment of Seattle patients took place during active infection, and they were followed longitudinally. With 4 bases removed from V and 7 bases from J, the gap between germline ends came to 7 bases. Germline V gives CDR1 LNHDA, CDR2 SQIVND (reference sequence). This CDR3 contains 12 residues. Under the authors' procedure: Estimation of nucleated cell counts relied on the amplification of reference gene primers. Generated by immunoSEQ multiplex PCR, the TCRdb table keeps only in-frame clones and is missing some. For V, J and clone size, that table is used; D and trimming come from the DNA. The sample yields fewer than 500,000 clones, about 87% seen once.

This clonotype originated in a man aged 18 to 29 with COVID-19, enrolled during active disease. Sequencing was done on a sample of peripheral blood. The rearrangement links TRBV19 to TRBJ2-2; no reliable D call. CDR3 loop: CASSNYNGELFF. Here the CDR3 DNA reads TGTGCCAGTAGTAATTATAACGGGGAGCTGTTTTTT.